This is a list of T cell receptor beta chains from one sample in a study of T cells in Graves' hyperthyroidism and ophthalmopathy. TCRdb re-called the multiplex PCR reads through MiXCR, storing one row per CDR3 protein. The sample contains about 640,000 distinct CDR3 sequences, around 15% of which appear only once. Sequencing was carried out using blood. These receptors originate from a woman in her 50s with Graves' ophthalmopathy. The CDR3 runs from the conserved cysteine through the conserved F or W. The D gene is left open where the match is weak. Some rows mark clone size as missing; the rest say once, few, many or name a class of expanded clone.

TGTGCCAGCAGCCAATCTCTACTAGCGGGAGACAATGAGCAGTTCTTC,CASSQSLLAGDNEQFF,TRBV3-1,TRBJ2-1,many,TRBD2
TGTGCCAGCATGAGCGCATGGAACACTGAAGCTTTCTTT,CASMSAWNTEAFF,TRBV28,TRBJ1-1,many,-
TGCGCCAGCAGCCAAGATCGCTCTAGCGGGAATGAGCAGTTCTTC,CASSQDRSSGNEQFF,TRBV4-3,TRBJ2-1,few,TRBD2
TGCAGTGCTAGAGATTATCGCAGGAGCAATCAGCCCCAGCATTTT,CSARDYRRSNQPQHF,TRBV20-1,TRBJ1-5,few,-
TGTGCCAGCAGTTTTGGGACCTACTCTAACTATGGCTACACCTTC,CASSFGTYSNYGYTF,TRBV12-3/TRBV12-4,TRBJ1-2,many,-
TGTGCCAGTGGTATCCCCGGGGGTCGGGTTGAGCAGTTCTTC,CASGIPGGRVEQFF,TRBV19,TRBJ2-1,few,-
TGCGCCAGCAGCTTGGCCGTAGCTAGCGGGGCAAATGAGCAGTTCTTC,CASSLAVASGANEQFF,TRBV5-1,TRBJ2-1,few,TRBD2
TGTGCCAGCAGTTACAAACAACGGAACACTGAAGCTTTCTTT,CASSYKQRNTEAFF,TRBV6-6,TRBJ1-1,many,-
TGTGCCAGCAGTTTAGAGGCAGTGAGCTCCTACGAGCAGTACTTC,CASSLEAVSSYEQYF,TRBV12-3/TRBV12-4,TRBJ2-7,many,-
TGCGCCAGCAGCCAAGATACGGGAGTGGAGCAGTACTTC,CASSQDTGVEQYF,TRBV4-3,TRBJ2-7,many,-
TGTGCCAGCAGTCTTCGACAGGGGGCTAGGGAGACCCAGTACTTC,CASSLRQGARETQYF,TRBV12-3/TRBV12-4,TRBJ2-5,few,TRBD1
TGTGCCAGCAGCTTAGGCGGCGGGACAGGATACAATGAGCAGTTCTTC,CASSLGGGTGYNEQFF,TRBV7-2,TRBJ2-1,few,TRBD1
TGTGCCACCAGCAGAGACAAGGCAACTAATGAAAAACTGTTTTTT,CATSRDKATNEKLFF,TRBV15,TRBJ1-4,few,-
TGTGCCTGGACACTAGGAAATACGCAGTATTTT,CAWTLGNTQYF,TRBV30,TRBJ2-3,many,-
TGTGCCAGCAGCTTAAAAGGCGGGAGTTTTGGAGATACGCAGTATTTT,CASSLKGGSFGDTQYF,TRBV11-3,TRBJ2-3,many,TRBD2
TGTGCCAGCAAAGGGGCGGACCGAAGAAATTCACCCCTCCACTTT,CASKGADRRNSPLHF,TRBV6-2/TRBV6-3,TRBJ1-6,-,-
TGTGCCAGCAGCCAGGGGGGCATCTCCACTGAAGCTTTCTTT,CASSQGGISTEAFF,TRBV3-1,TRBJ1-1,many,-
TGTGCCAGCAGTTTGCAGACCACTGTCTCTGGAAACACCATATATTTT,CASSLQTTVSGNTIYF,TRBV6-9,TRBJ1-3,-,-
TGCGCCAGCAGTCCGACAGGGCGCGGGGAAAAACTGTTTTTT,CASSPTGRGEKLFF,TRBV5-1,TRBJ1-4,many,TRBD1
TGTGCCAGCAGTGAAGTAATTAAGGGCCTAGCGGGAGTGTATGAGCAGTTCTTC,CASSEVIKGLAGVYEQFF,TRBV6-1,TRBJ2-1,many,TRBD2
TGTGCCAGCAGGGACCGGACAGGGTCGGTCACCGGGGAGCTGTTTTTT,CASRDRTGSVTGELFF,TRBV2,TRBJ2-2,many,TRBD1
TGTGCCAGCAAAAGGGCGGAAACCTACGAGCAGTACTTC,CASKRAETYEQYF,TRBV12-3/TRBV12-4,TRBJ2-7,many,-
TGCGCCAGCAGTTCTGCTCTCGGCGGGACCGGTGAAAAGACCCAGTACTTC,CASSSALGGTGEKTQYF,TRBV5-1,TRBJ2-5,-,-
TGTGCCAGCTCACCACCTGAGCGGACTAGGCAGTATTTT,CASSPPERTRQYF,TRBV18,TRBJ2-3,many,TRBD2
TGCGCCAGCAGCTCAGGACTAGCGAGCTCCTACAATGAGCAGTTCTTC,CASSSGLASSYNEQFF,TRBV5-1,TRBJ2-1,many,TRBD2
TGTGCCAGCAGTTACGGGACAGGGGGCCAAGCGGATCAGCCCCAGCATTTT,CASSYGTGGQADQPQHF,TRBV6-5,TRBJ1-5,-,TRBD1
TGTGCCAGCAGTGACCAAGAGACCCAGTACTTC,CASSDQETQYF,TRBV12-3/TRBV12-4,TRBJ2-5,many,-
TGTGCCAGCAGTTATGGAGACAGGGGGTACGAGCAGTACTTC,CASSYGDRGYEQYF,TRBV6-1,TRBJ2-7,many,TRBD1